Detailed here is one T cell receptor beta chain. The treatment was: oral pan-JAK inhibitor, 5-10 mg twice daily. Patients with alopecia areata provided lesional scalp punch biopsies as well as peripheral blood. The data originate from a study of CD8+ T cells in alopecia areata. CDR3 size: 14 residues. V was shortened by 4 bases and J by 2 bases, with 11 bases between the two germline ends. CDR1 is MNHNY and CDR2 is SVGAGI in the germline V gene (reference sequence). Extracted RNA was reverse transcribed, and the resulting cDNA served as sequencing template. Clones were sequenced by immunoSEQ multiplex PCR, and TCRdb holds only the in-frame ones, with some missing. Found here are roughly 280,000 clones, 60% of them singletons; the top ten hold around 0.92%.

V is TRBV6-6 and J is TRBJ1-2; a weak D match, TRBD1 (5 bases). This clonotype was sampled from a human donor with alopecia areata. The sequenced sample was CD4+ T cells sorted from blood, obtained at roughly week 52, from a patient treated with tofacitinib. The CDR3, as DNA: TGTGCCAGCAGTTCGTCGGGGCTGAACTATGGCTACACCTTC. Its translation: CASSSSGLNYGYTF.